The sequence of this T cell receptor (beta chain) was determined in a study of radiation and T cells in renal cell carcinoma. Germline assignment: CDR1 MNHNS and CDR2 SASEGT. Trimming took 6 bases from V and 0 from J, leaving 14 bases between them. CDR3 length equals 15 residues. The repertoire was sequenced with immunoSEQ multiplex PCR; TCRdb's copy has only in-frame clones and lacks some. Of about 83,000 clones listed, over 80% are singletons. The time point is: blood 4 weeks post-SBRT, at nephrectomy. Documented treatment: 15 Gy SBRT to primary tumor, nephrectomy 4 weeks later. Serial blood draws occurred at baseline and 2 and 4 weeks post-SBRT.

The genes are TRBV6-1 and TRBJ1-2, with D possibly being TRBD1 (5 bases). This material consisted of blood, taken from a patient whose treatment included radiotherapy and nephrectomy. The clonotype was recovered from a woman in her sixties with renal cell carcinoma. CDR3 sequence reads: CASRSRVQTNYGYTF. CDR3 DNA: TGTGCCAGCAGGAGCAGGGTACAAACTAACTATGGCTACACCTTC.